Reported below is one T cell receptor beta chain. Antigen: not known. The authors extracted RNA and reverse transcribed it into cDNA as the sequencing template. Clones were read by immunoSEQ multiplex PCR, and TCRdb kept only the in-frame ones, dropping some. The repertoire holds about 110,000 clones, almost 60% seen once, with under 25% in the top ten. In germline, CDR1 is SGHNT, CDR2 YYREEE (reference sequence). The germline V and J ends were trimmed by 4 bases and 10 bases, with 15 bases remaining between them. This CDR3 is 13 amino acids long. PBMCs served as the source from which CD4+ and CD8+ T cells were sorted. This sample is part of a study of CD8+ T cells in alopecia areata. Overall study results and limits: Mice showed TCR sharing more clearly than patients did, possibly owing to HLA. Clonality in lesional scalp, especially alopecia totalis/universalis, exceeded that of normal scalp. Scalp specimens additionally yield sequences from normal skin's resident alphabeta T cells.

This chain joins TRBV5-4 and TRBJ2-1; a possible D gene is TRBD2 (6 bases). Specimen: CD8+ T cells sorted from blood. This TCR was sampled from a human donor in good health. The CDR3 DNA is TGTGCCAGCAGCGCGGGAAGCTTTTGGGAGCAGTTCTTC. Translated, it gives CASSAGSFWEQFF. Full variable domain (rest looked up from reference TRBV5-4 and TRBJ2-1): ETGVTQSPTHLIKTRGQQVTLRCSSQSGHNTVSWYQQALGQGPQFIFQYYREEENGRGNFPPRFSGLQFPNYSSELNVNALELDDSALYLCASSAGSFWEQFFGPGTRLTVL.